This T cell receptor beta chain was identified during a study of OX40 agonist ivuxolimab in advanced cancers. Some clones are missing from TCRdb's copy, which holds only in-frame ones; the method was immunoSEQ multiplex PCR. This sample has 66,000 or so clones, with more than 60% found just once. J lost 4 bases, V lost 5 bases, and 7 bases had no gene match. The length of the CDR3 is 15 residues. Germline V gives CDR1 SGHNT, CDR2 YYREEE (reference sequence). The starting material was CD4+ or CD8+ T cells sorted from blood, obtained in a trial of the OX40 agonist ivuxolimab. The gene calls are TRBV5-4 and TRBJ2-1; 9 bases are a match to TRBD2. The sequence was collected from an adult with an advanced solid tumor such as melanoma, head and neck, liver or kidney cancer. This CDR3 reads CASRFSGGAYNEQFF. The CDR3 DNA reads TGTGCCAGCAGATTTAGCGGGGGTGCGTACAATGAGCAGTTCTTC.